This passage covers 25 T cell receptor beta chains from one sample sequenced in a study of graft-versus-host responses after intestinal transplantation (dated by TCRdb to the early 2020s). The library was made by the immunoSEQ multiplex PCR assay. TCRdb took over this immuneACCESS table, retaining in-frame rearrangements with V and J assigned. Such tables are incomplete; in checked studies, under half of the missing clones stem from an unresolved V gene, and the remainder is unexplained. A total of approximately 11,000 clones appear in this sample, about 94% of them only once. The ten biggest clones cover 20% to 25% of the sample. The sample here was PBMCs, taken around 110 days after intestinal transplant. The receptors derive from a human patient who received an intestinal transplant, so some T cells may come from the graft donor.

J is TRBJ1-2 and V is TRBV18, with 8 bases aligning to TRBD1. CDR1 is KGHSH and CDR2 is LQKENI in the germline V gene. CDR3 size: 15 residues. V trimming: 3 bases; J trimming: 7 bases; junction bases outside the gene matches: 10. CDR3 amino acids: CASSPQDRVSSGYTF. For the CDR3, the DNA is TGTGCCAGCTCACCCCAGGACAGGGTTTCTAGTGGCTACACCTTC.

The CDR3 region has the DNA TGTGCCAGCAGTGCCCTAAGCTCCAATCAGCCCCAGCATTTT. Protein product: CASSALSSNQPQHF. The V and J genes are TRBV2 and TRBJ1-5; D is uncertain. The V and J ends lost 4 bases and 3 bases respectively, with 10 bases between them. Germline V gene data show CDR1 as SNHLY and CDR2 as FYNNEI. This CDR3 is built from 14 residues.

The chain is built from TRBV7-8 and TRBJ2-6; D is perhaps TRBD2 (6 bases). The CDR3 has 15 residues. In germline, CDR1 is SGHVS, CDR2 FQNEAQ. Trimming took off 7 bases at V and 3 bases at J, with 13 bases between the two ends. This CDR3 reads CASNDRGGGANVLTF. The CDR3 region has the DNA TGTGCCAGCAATGATCGGGGAGGTGGGGCCAACGTCCTGACTTTC.

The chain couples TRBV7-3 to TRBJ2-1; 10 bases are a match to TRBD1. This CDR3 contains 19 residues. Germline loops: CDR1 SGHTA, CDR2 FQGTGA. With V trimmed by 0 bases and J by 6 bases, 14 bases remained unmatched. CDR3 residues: CASSLTAPSGTGVFNEQFF. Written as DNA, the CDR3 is TGTGCCAGCAGCTTAACGGCACCCTCCGGGACAGGGGTTTTCAATGAGCAGTTCTTC. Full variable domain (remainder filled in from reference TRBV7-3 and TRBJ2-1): GAGVSQTPSNKVTEKGKYVELRCDPISGHTALYWYRQSLGQGPEFLIYFQGTGAADDSGLPNDRFFAVRPEGSVSTLKIQRTERGDSAVYLCASSLTAPSGTGVFNEQFFGPGTRLTVL.

The CDR3 loop is CASSPDRLSYNEQFF. Written as DNA, the CDR3 is TGTGCCAGCAGTCCGGACAGGCTGTCCTACAATGAGCAGTTCTTC. The chain is built from TRBV28 and TRBJ2-1; 7 positions match TRBD1. Trimming took 5 bases from V and 1 from J; bases not matched to a gene: 5. The CDR3 spans 15 residues. CDR1 and CDR2 from the germline V gene are MDHEN and SYDVKM.

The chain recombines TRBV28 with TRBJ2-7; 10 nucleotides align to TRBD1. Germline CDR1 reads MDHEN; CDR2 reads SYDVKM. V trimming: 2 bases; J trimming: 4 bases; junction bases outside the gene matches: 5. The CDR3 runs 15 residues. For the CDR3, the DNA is TGTGCCAGCAGTTTAGGGGACAGGGGTATGTACGAGCAGTACTTC. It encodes CASSLGDRGMYEQYF.

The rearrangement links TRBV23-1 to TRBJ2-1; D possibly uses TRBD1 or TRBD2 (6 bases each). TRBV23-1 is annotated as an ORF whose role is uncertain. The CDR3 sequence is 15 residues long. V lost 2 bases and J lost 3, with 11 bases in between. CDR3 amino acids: CASSQGGGYYNEQFF. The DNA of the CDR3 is TGCGCCAGCAGTCAAGGAGGGGGGTACTACAATGAGCAGTTCTTC.

CDR3 loop: CASSHREPEAFF. The CDR3 coding sequence is TGTGCCAGCAGCCACAGGGAGCCTGAAGCTTTCTTT. V usage is TRBV7-9 and J usage is TRBJ1-1; D may be TRBD1 (6 bases). The CDR3 has 12 amino acids. V was clipped by 5 bases and J by 6 bases, with 10 bases between them. The V gene's germline CDR1 is SEHNR and CDR2 FQNEAQ (reference sequence). Using reference TRBV7-9 and TRBJ1-1 for the parts outside the CDR3, the full variable domain is DTGVSQNPRHKITKRGQNVTFRCDPISEHNRLYWYRQTLGQGPEFLTYFQNEAQLEKSRLLSDRFSAERPKGSFSTLEIQRTEQGDSAMYLCASSHREPEAFFGQGTRLTVV.

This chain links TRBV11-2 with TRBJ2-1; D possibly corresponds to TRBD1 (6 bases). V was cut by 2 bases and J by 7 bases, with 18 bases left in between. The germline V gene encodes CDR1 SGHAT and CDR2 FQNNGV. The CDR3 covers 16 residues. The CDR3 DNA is TGTGCCAGCAGCTTACTCGGCAGGGGCGGCTCGAATGAGCAGTTCTTC. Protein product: CASSLLGRGGSNEQFF.

The CDR3 reads CASSIWTGQNDPQHF. CDR3 nucleotide sequence: TGTGCCAGTAGTATATGGACAGGTCAAAATGATCCCCAGCATTTT. The V gene is TRBV19, the J gene TRBJ1-5, with 7 positions matching TRBD1. CDR1 is LNHDA and CDR2 is SQIVND in the germline V gene (reference sequence). The CDR3 spans 15 residues. With 2 bases clipped from V and 10 bases from J, the junction kept 11 bases outside the gene matches. The variable domain in full, with the rest retrieved from reference TRBV19 and TRBJ1-5, is DGGITQSPKYLFRKEGQNVTLSCEQNLNHDAMYWYRQDPGQGLRLIYYSQIVNDFQKGDIAEGYSVSREKKESFPLTVTSAQKNPTAFYLCASSIWTGQNDPQHFGDGTRLSIL.

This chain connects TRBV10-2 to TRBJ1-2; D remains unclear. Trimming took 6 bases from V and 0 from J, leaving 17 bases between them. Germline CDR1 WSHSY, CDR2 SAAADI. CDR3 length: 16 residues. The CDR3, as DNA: TGCGCCAGCAGAGGTGGGCGGCATCTCCCTAACTATGGCTACACCTTC. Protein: CASRGGRHLPNYGYTF.

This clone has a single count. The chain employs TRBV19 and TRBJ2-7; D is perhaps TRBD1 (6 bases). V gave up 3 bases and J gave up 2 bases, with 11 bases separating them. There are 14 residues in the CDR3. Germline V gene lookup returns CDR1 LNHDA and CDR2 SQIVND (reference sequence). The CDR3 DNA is TGTGCCAGTAGTATCGGACAGCCTACCTACGAGCAGTACTTC. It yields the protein CASSIGQPTYEQYF.

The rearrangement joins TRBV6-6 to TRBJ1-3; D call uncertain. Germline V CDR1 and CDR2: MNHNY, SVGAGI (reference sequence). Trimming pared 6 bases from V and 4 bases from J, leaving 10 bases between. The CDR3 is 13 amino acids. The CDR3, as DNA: TGTGCCAGCAGGGTGGTAAACGGAAACACCATATATTTT. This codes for CASRVVNGNTIYF.

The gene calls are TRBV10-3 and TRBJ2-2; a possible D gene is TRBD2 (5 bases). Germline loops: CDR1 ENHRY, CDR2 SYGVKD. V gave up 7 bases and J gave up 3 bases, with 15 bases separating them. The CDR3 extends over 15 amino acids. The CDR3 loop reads CAIKGEGKDTGELFF. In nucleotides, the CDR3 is TGTGCCATCAAGGGAGAGGGTAAAGACACCGGGGAGCTGTTTTTT.

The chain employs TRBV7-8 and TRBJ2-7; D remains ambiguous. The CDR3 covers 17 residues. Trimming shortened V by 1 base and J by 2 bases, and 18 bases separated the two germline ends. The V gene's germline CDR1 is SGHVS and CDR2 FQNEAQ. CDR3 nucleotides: TGTGCCAGCAGCTTAGACCCTTTCCTGACTTCAGCCTACGAGCAGTACTTC. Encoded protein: CASSLDPFLTSAYEQYF. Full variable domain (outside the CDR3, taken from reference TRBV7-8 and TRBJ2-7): GAGVSQSPRYKVAKRGQDVALRCDPISGHVSLFWYQQALGQGPEFLTYFQNEAQLDKSGLPSDRFFAERPEGSVSTLKIQRTQQEDSAVYLCASSLDPFLTSAYEQYFGPGTRLTVT.

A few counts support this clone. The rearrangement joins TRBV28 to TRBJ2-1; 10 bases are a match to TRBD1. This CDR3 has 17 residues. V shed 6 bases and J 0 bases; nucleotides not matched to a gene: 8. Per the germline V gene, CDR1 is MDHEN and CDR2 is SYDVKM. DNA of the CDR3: TGTGCCAGCAGAGGGACAGGGGTCCCCTCCTCCTACAATGAGCAGTTCTTC. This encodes CASRGTGVPSSYNEQFF.

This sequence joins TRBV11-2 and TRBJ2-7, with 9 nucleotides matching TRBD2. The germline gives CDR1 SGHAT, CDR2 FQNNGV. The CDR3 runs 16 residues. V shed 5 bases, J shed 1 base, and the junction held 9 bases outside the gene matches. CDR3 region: CASSRALAGFSYEQYF. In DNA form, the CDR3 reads TGTGCCAGCAGCCGGGCCCTAGCGGGGTTTTCCTACGAGCAGTACTTC.

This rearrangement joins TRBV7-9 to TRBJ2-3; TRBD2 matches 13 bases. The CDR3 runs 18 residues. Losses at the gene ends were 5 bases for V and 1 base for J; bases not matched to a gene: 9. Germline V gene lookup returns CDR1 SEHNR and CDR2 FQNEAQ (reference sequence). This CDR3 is CASSLTSGRGFGTDTQYF. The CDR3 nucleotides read TGTGCCAGCAGCCTCACTAGCGGGAGGGGCTTTGGCACAGATACGCAGTATTTT.

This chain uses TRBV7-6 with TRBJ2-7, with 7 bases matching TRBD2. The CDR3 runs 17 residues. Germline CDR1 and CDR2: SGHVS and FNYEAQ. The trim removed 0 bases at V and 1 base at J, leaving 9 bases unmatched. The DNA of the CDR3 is TGTGCCAGCAGCTTAGCTGGGACTAACGGGACTTCCTACGAGCAGTACTTC. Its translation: CASSLAGTNGTSYEQYF.

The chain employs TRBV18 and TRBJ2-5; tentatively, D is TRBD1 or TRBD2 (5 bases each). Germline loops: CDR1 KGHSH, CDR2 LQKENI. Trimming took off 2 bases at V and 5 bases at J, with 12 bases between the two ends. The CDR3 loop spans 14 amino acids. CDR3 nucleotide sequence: TGTGCCAGCTCACCAGTGGGGGATATTGAGACCCAGTACTTC. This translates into CASSPVGDIETQYF.

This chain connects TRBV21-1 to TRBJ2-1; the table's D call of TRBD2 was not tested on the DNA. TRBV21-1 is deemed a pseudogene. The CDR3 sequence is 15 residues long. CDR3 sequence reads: CASRDKRWEVDEQFF. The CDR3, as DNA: TGTGCCAGCAGGGACAAACGGTGGGAGGTAGATGAGCAGTTCTTC.

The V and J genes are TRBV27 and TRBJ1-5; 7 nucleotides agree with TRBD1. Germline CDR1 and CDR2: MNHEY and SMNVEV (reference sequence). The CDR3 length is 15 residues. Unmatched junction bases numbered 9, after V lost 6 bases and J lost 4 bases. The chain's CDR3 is CASRQTTGLNQPQHF. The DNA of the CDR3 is TGTGCCAGCAGACAAACGACAGGGCTAAATCAGCCCCAGCATTTT.

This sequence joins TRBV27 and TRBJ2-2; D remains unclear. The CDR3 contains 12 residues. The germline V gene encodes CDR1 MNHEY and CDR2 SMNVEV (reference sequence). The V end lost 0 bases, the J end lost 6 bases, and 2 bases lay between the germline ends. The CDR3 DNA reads TGTGCCAGCAGTTTATCCCCCGGGGAGCTGTTTTTT. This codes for CASSLSPGELFF.

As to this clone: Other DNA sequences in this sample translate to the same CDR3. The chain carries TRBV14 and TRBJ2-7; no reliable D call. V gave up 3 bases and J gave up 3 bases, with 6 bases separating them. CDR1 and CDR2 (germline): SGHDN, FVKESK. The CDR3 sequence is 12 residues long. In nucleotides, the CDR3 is TGTGCCAGCAGCCAGGGGTTCTACGAGCAGTACTTC. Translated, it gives CASSQGFYEQYF.

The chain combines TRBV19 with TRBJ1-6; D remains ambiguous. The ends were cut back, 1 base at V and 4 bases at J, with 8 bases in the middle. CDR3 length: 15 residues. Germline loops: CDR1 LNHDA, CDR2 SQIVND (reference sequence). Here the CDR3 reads CASSIADGYNSPLHF. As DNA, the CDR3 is TGTGCCAGTAGTATAGCGGACGGTTATAATTCACCCCTCCACTTT.